What follows describes a single T cell receptor (beta chain). This clonotype came up many times. The antigen it binds to is not known. No clone much larger than this one lies a single base away; base qualities are absent. The TCR beta CDR3 regions were amplified from the RNA transcripts. A first-round RT-PCR of the TCR CDR3 used the HTBI primer set with the Qiagen OneStep RT-PCR kit. Libraries were constructed in a second round of multiplex PCR, after which size selection and purification were performed. Sequencing of the libraries was done on an Illumina HiSeq2000 using paired-end 100 bp reads. The published analysis was carried out like this. SOAPnuke was used to process the raw data, with reads discarded if the reads contained adapters or uncalled bases, had a mean Phred below 15, or lacked an exact constant-primer or identifier match. COPE v1.2.5 was used to merge high-quality paired reads, and clonotypes were defined as unique nucleotide sequences. MiTCR v1.1 was used to align the clonotypes against IMGT TRBV, TRBD and TRBJ reference segments. Analysis was restricted to V-J combinations with a frequency above 0.0001, which covered 99% to 99.2% of repertoires. A TCS score was defined as the ratio of F50 (clonal expansion) to E x V (chaos), with BLOSUM62-based TCRdist applied between CDR3 peptides within each V-J. Welch's t-statistics and random forest reduced 450 to 600 V-J features to 10 to 15, which were used in a naive Bayes classifier (R e1071). TCRdb reworked the public reads: Q25 trimming with fastp, MiXCR clone assembly, productive beta chains retained. Each entry is one CDR3 protein sequence, shown with its most common DNA and genes. In this record, the V and J calls reflect TCRdb's handling and not the investigators' own analysis. A total of about 200,000 distinct CDR3 sequences appear in this sample, 18% of them only once. 35% to 50% of the sample goes to the ten largest clones.

The entry originates in a study of T cells in Graves' hyperthyroidism and ophthalmopathy (dated by TCRdb to the late 2010s). About the investigation overall: Peripheral blood samples were taken at the time of initial diagnosis, prior to any treatment. To identify TCR V-J signatures that set the groups apart, the researchers used a discovery cohort of 95 to 100 patients, made up of 43 with Graves' ophthalmopathy and 55 to 65 with stable Graves' hyperthyroidism. An independent validation cohort of around 19 hyperthyroidism patients and 17 patients who later progressed to ophthalmopathy tested prospective prediction of ophthalmopathy. The approximately 95 discovery patients were divided at random into training and test sets in a 7:3 ratio. Thyroid tissue and blood T-cell repertoires from six Graves' hyperthyroidism patients were also compared in the study. After sampling, hyperthyroidism patients received methimazole starting at 30 mg daily, and ophthalmopathy patients received high-dose intravenous methylprednisolone. The paper describes TCR Vbeta CDR3 sequencing of more than 120 peripheral blood samples, made up of about 41 ophthalmopathy patients, over 70 hyperthyroidism patients and 17 progressor patients. What the work shows at the level of the full study, not this receptor alone: In validation, the model predicted progression to ophthalmopathy a median of approximately 6.3 months before onset, with about 70% sensitivity and 72.22% specificity. Sample size was not statistically predetermined, and blinding of investigators to group allocation was not performed. In cross-validation, a model built on a 13 V-J signature told ophthalmopathy apart from stable hyperthyroidism with approximately 90% sensitivity and roughly 83% specificity, and in testing the same model reached 80%/75%. Most expanded thyroid clonotypes (frequency above 0.001) were also detected in blood, suggesting blood repertoires may reflect thyroid immune responses.

Stable Graves' hyperthyroidism was defined as the absence of progression to ophthalmopathy over 18 months of follow-up. Hyperthyroidism patients were newly diagnosed, had a disease duration of under 2 months, and were aged 18 to 65 years. Any patient with an uncontrolled infection, another autoimmune disease, pregnancy or lactation was excluded. Diagnoses relied on clinical symptoms, serum thyroxine and TRAb, thyroid ultrasound and orbital computed tomography. PBMCs were isolated from more than 9 ml of fresh peripheral blood by Ficoll-Paque density gradient centrifugation. Trizol reagent was used to extract total RNA, and RNA quality was then checked on an Agilent 2100 Bioanalyzer. The germline V gene yields SGHRS for CDR1 and YFSETQ for CDR2. The CDR3 measures 13 amino acids from cysteine to phenylalanine. Just CDR3 DNA is preserved here, 39 bases in frame from base 1. V loses 5 bases, J loses 1 base, and the germline ends lie 8 bases apart.

This TCR was recovered from a man aged 40-49 years with Graves' hyperthyroidism. The sequence joins TRBV5-1 to TRBJ2-3, with the D segment identity uncertain. Sequencing was carried out using blood. The CDR3 amino acid sequence is: CASRSVGTDTQYF. The nucleotide sequence is TGCGCCAGCAGGTCCGTTGGCACAGATACGCAGTATTTT.